This entry lists 6 T cell receptor beta chains sequenced from one sample in a study of shared clonotypes between healthy human individuals. Method: immunoSEQ multiplex PCR; TCRdb's copy keeps in-frame clones and lacks some. The sample has fewer than 600,000 clones; 75% to 85% are singletons. Sequenced input: PBMCs. The receptor set was obtained from a woman in her thirties or forties in good health. Some clones in this sample may be carry-over from other donors' samples.

The chain recombines TRBV6-6 with TRBJ2-5, with a tentative D call TRBD2 (5 bases). Trimming left V 6 bases short and J 4 bases short, with 15 bases between. The germline gives CDR1 MNHNY, CDR2 SVGAGI (reference sequence). This CDR3 has 14 residues. The CDR3 is CASRAAHLGETQYF. CDR3 coding DNA: TGTGCCAGCAGAGCGGCCCACCTCGGAGAGACCCAGTACTTC.

The rearrangement uses TRBV6-5 and TRBJ2-2; 8 nucleotides line up with TRBD2. The germline CDR1 and CDR2 sequences are MNHEY and SVGAGI. The CDR3 totals 15 residues. The J segment lost 6 bases and the V segment lost 2 bases, leaving 5 bases of the junction unmatched. DNA for the CDR3: TGTGCCAGCAGTTACATGACTAGCGCTTCCGGGGAGCTGTTTTTT. It is translated as CASSYMTSASGELFF.

This clone was detected only a few times. The genes are TRBV5-4 and TRBJ1-2, with 7 bases matching TRBD1. V lost 4 bases to trimming and J lost 4 bases; unmatched junction nucleotides: 19. In germline, CDR1 is SGHNT, CDR2 YYREEE (reference sequence). The CDR3 sequence is 18 residues long. CDR3 DNA sequence: TGTGCCAGCAGCCACGCCACCCCTGACAGGGTTCCTGGCTATGGCTACACCTTC. Protein: CASSHATPDRVPGYGYTF.

This chain joins TRBV7-9 and TRBJ1-1; D unresolved. Germline-derived CDR1 and CDR2 are SEHNR and FQNEAQ (reference sequence). CDR3 length: 13 amino acids. Trimming removed 3 bases at V and 1 base at J, with 6 bases between. As DNA, the CDR3 is TGTGCCAGCAGCTTTGAAGGGAACACTGAAGCTTTCTTT. Protein sequence: CASSFEGNTEAFF.

The genes are TRBV30 and TRBJ2-3; 8 nucleotides agree with TRBD1. CDR3 length: 20 residues. Losses at the gene ends were 0 bases for V and 2 bases for J; bases not matched to a gene: 19. Germline-derived CDR1 and CDR2 are GTSNPN and SVGIG (reference sequence). CDR3 DNA sequence: TGTGCCTGGAGTGTACGAAAGGGGACCAGGGGGCTTCACCACACAGATACGCAGTATTTT. Translating it yields CAWSVRKGTRGLHHTDTQYF.

The rearrangement links TRBV6-5 to TRBJ2-1, with D hard to call. Germline-derived CDR1 and CDR2 are MNHEY and SVGAGI. CDR3 size: 13 residues. V dropped 6 bases and J dropped 5 bases, with 11 bases sitting between them. The CDR3 nucleotides read TGTGCCAGCAGCTCTGAGGACCACAATGAGCAGTTCTTC. Protein: CASSSEDHNEQFF.